This paragraph reports one T cell receptor (beta chain). The data are from a study of technical replicates of blood from a few donors. The CDR3 covers 13 residues. Germline V CDR1 and CDR2: KGHSH, LQKENI. With 3 bases clipped from V and 2 bases from J, the junction kept 0 bases outside the gene matches. TCRdb keeps only in-frame clones here, not all; method: immunoSEQ multiplex PCR. Here the sample spans more than 65,000 clones, approximately 94% being singletons. J is TRBJ2-7 and V is TRBV18; 8 positions match TRBD2. The receptor's source is a human donor in good health. Material: T cells isolated from PBMCs. CDR3 coding DNA: TGTGCCAGCTCACCGACTAGCGCCTACGAGCAGTACTTC. This sequence encodes CASSPTSAYEQYF.